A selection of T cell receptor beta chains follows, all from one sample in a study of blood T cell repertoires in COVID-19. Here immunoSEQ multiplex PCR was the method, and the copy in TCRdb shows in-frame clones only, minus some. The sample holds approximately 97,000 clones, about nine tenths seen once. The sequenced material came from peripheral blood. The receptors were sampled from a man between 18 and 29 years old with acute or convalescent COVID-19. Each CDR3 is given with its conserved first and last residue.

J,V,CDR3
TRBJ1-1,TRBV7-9,CASSLVEDTEAFF
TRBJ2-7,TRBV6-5,CASRRTGNEQYF
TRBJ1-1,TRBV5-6,CASSLLPRSGTEAFF
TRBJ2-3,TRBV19,CASAGIGLFTNTQYF
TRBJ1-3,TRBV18,CASSPLKSGSSGNTIYF
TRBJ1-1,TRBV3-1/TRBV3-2,CASSFGQSYTEAFF
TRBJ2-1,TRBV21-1,CASSKVGATSGESSYNEQFF
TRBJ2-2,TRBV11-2,CASSPLVIRPGELFF
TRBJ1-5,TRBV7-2,CASSLGGTDNQPQHF
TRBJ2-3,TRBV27,CASSYNPGQGQDTQYF
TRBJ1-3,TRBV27,CASRGQGAYSRSGNTIYF
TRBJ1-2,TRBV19,CASSIDRGHGYTF
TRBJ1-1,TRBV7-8,CASSRGGGNMNTEAFF
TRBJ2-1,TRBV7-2,CASSARLASNGNEQFF
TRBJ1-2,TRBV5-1,CASSLDGQGIYGYTF
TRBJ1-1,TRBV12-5,CASGLGLLNTEAFF
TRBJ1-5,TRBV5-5,CASSFSYPPEGGLGQPQHF
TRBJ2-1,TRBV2,CASSEEGGFSYNEQFF
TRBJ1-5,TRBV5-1,CASSQGEEGQPQHF
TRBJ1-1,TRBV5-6,CASSFLGQGAGTFF
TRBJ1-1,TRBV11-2,CASSSPTGQLNTEAFF